This entry describes one T cell receptor (beta chain). Its antigen is still unknown. UMIs bearing a 6-nucleotide sample barcode were added through template switching. After re-calling the 5' RACE reads, TCRdb lists one entry per CDR3 protein, DNA absent. This sample's clone table lists about 440,000 distinct CDR3 sequences. This sample was taken from a study of monozygotic twins with inflammatory bowel disease. Study results and limitations: TCRbeta inverse Simpson diversity was decreased in IBD patients versus healthy co-twins.

The germline V gene encodes CDR1 LGHNA and CDR2 YNFKEQ. This CDR3 has 15 amino acids. Sequencing input: blood. The sequence was collected from a human donor with ulcerative colitis or Crohn's disease, or a healthy co-twin of an affected twin (not recorded which). The rearrangement uses TRBV4-2 and TRBJ2-1; there is no DNA to check the TCRdb D call of TRBD2. CDR3 in amino acids: CASSHLAGATNEQFF.